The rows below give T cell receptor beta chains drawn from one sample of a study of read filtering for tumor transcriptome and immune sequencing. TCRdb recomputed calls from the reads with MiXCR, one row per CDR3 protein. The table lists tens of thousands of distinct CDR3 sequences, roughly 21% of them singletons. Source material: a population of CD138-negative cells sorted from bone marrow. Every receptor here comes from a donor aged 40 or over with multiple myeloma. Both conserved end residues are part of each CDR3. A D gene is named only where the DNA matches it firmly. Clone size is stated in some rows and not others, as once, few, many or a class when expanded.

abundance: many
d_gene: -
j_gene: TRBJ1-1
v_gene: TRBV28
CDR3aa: CASRTIMNTEAFF
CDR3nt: TGTGCCAGCAGGACTATCATGAACACTGAAGCTTTCTTT

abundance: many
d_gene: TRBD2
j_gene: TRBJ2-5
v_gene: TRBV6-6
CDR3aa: CASSYGTSGEETQYF
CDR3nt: TGTGCCAGCAGTTACGGGACTAGCGGGGAAGAGACCCAGTACTTC

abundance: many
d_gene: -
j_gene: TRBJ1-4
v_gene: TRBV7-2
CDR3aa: CASSLSALSNEKLFF
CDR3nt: TGTGCCAGCAGCTTATCGGCTCTCTCGAATGAAAAACTGTTTTTT

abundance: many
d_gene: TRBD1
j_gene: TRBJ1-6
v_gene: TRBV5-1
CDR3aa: CASSFDLTGSNSPLHF
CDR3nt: TGCGCCAGCAGCTTTGACTTGACAGGGTCAAATTCACCCCTCCACTTT

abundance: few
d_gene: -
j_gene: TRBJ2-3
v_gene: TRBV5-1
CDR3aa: CASSSGQSRDTQYF
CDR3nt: TGCGCCAGCAGCTCCGGACAGTCCAGGGATACGCAGTATTTT

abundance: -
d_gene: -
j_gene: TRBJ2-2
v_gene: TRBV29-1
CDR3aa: CSSGIGREMNTGELFF
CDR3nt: TGCAGCTCCGGGATAGGTAGGGAAATGAACACCGGGGAGCTGTTTTTT

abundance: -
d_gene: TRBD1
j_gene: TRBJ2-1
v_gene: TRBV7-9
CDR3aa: CASSPRTGAYNEQFF
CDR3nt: TGTGCCAGCAGCCCTCGGACAGGGGCCTACAATGAGCAGTTCTTC

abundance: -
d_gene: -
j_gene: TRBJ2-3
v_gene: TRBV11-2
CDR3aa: CASSLVGAGTDTQYF
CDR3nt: TGTGCCAGCAGCTTAGTTGGGGCTGGGACAGATACGCAGTATTTT

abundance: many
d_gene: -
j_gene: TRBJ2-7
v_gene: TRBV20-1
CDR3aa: CSARDGGIASYEQYF
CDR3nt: TGCAGTGCTAGAGATGGGGGGATCGCCTCCTACGAGCAGTACTTC

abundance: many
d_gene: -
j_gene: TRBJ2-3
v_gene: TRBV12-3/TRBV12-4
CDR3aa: CASSFIGGIGNTQYF
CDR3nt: TGTGCCAGCAGTTTTATCGGGGGAATAGGAAATACGCAGTATTTT

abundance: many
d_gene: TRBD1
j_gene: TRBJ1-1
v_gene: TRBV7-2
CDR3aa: CASSYRTGRDTEAFF
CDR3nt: TGTGCCAGCAGCTACCGGACAGGGAGAGACACTGAAGCTTTCTTT

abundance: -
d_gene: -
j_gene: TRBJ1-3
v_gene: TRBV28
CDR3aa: CASSLGSASGNTIYF
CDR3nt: TGTGCCAGCAGTTTAGGTAGCGCCTCTGGAAACACCATATATTTT

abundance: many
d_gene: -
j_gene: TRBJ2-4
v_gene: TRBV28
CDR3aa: CASSPLGTKNIQYF
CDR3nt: TGTGCCAGCAGTCCACTAGGAACCAAAAACATTCAGTACTTC

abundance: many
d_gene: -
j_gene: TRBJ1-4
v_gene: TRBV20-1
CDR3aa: CSARGQQGINEKLFF
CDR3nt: TGCAGTGCTAGAGGCCAACAGGGAATAAATGAAAAACTGTTTTTT

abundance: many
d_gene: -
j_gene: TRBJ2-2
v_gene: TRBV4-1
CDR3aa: CASSRLVGTGELFF
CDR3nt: TGCGCCAGCAGCCGCCTAGTGGGCACCGGGGAGCTGTTTTTT

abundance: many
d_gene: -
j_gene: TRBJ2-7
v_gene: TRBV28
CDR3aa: CASGPGQAQGYEQYF
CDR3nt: TGTGCCAGCGGGCCCGGGCAAGCCCAGGGATACGAGCAGTACTTC

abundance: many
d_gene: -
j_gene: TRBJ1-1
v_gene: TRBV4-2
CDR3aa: CASSHGTENTEAFF
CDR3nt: TGTGCCAGCAGCCATGGGACCGAGAACACTGAAGCTTTCTTT

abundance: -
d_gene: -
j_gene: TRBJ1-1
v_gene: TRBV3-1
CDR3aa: CASRLNRDTEAFF
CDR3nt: TGTGCCAGCAGGCTAAACAGGGACACTGAAGCTTTCTTT

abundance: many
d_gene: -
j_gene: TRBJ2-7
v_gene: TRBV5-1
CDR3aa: CASSPTVEGTYEQYF
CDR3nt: TGCGCCAGCAGCCCGACCGTGGAGGGAACCTACGAGCAGTACTTC

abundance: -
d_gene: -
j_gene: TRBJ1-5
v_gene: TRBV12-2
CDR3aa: CASRLVQPQHF
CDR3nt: TGCGCAAGTCGCTTAGTTCAGCCCCAGCATTTT

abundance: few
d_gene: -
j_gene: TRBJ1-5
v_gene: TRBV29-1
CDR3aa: CSVGQGNQPQHF
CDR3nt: TGCAGCGTTGGGCAGGGCAATCAGCCCCAGCATTTT

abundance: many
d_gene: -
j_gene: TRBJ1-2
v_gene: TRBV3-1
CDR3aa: CASSLQGALYGYTF
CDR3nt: TGTGCCAGCAGCCTCCAAGGGGCTCTCTATGGCTACACCTTC

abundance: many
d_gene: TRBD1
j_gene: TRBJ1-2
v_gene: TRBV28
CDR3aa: CASSLPTGNYGYTF
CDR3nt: TGTGCCAGCAGTTTACCGACAGGGAACTATGGCTACACCTTC

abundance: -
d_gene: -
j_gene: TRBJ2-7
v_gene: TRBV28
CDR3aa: CAGSFPAAPYEQYF
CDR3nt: TGTGCTGGCAGTTTCCCTGCAGCCCCCTACGAGCAGTACTTC

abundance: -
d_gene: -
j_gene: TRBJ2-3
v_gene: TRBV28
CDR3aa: CASSPQGKGTQYF
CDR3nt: TGTGCCAGCAGTCCACAGGGAAAGGGGACGCAGTATTTT

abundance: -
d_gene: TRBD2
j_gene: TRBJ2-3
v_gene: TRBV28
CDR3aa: CASSLPSGVEIDTQYF
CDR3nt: TGTGCCAGCAGTTTACCTAGCGGGGTCGAGATAGATACGCAGTATTTT

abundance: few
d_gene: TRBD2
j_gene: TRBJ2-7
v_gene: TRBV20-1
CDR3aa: CSAVLAGGFEEQYF
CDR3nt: TGCAGTGCGGTACTAGCGGGGGGGTTTGAGGAGCAGTACTTC

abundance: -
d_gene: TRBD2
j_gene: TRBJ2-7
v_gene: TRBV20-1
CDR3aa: CSAKGLAGLEQYF
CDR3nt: TGCAGTGCTAAAGGACTAGCGGGACTCGAGCAGTACTTC

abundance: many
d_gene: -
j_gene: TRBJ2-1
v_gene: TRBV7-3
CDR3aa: CASSLSGTPYNEQFF
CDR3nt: TGTGCCAGCAGCTTAAGCGGGACACCTTACAATGAGCAGTTCTTC

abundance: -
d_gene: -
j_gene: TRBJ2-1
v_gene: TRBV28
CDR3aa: CGSSSSGIVKYNEQFF
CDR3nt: TGTGGCAGCAGTTCAAGCGGAATTGTGAAATACAATGAGCAGTTCTTC

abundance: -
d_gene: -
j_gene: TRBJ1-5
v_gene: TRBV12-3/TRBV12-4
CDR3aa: CASSPNAGTGQPQHF
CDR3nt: TGTGCCAGCAGCCCAAACGCAGGGACTGGTCAGCCCCAGCATTTT

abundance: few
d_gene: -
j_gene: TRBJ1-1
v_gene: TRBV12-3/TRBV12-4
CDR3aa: CASSQTGQKGTEAFF
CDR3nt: TGTGCCAGCAGTCAAACTGGACAGAAGGGCACTGAAGCTTTCTTT

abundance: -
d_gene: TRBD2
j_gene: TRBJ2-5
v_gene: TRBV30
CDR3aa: CAWKALAVQETQYF
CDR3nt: TGTGCCTGGAAGGCCCTAGCGGTTCAAGAGACCCAGTACTTC

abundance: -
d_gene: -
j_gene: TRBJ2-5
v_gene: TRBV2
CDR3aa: CASSSQDSRKTQYF
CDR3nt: TGTGCCAGCAGTAGCCAGGACAGTCGCAAGACCCAGTACTTC